This TCR beta chain emerged from a study of beta chain features in type 1 diabetes. Findings and caveats of the study: Moderately but significantly shorter TCRB CDR3s were found in Type 1 diabetes patients in all four CD4+ subsets. With patients and controls alike, PCR might favor shorter templates to an equal degree.

This clone came up a few times. The antigen remains undetermined. CDR3 size: 14 residues. Germline values: CDR1 MNHEY, CDR2 SVGAGI. V shed 4 bases and J 1 base; nucleotides not matched to a gene: 3. Since all of the isolated RNA was reverse transcribed, expressed TCRB transcripts were what got sequenced. Measured with immunoSEQ multiplex PCR; TCRdb has only the in-frame clones, and not every one. Of around 56,000 clones listed, under 60% were seen once; the top ten hold 2.6%. Sequencing was done on a sample of Tregs from blood. The V and J genes are TRBV6-5 and TRBJ1-1; 7 bases line up with TRBD1. The sequence came from a woman aged 40 to 50 with type 1 diabetes. CDR3 residues: CASSWRQGNTEAFF. CDR3 bases: TGTGCCAGCAGTTGGCGACAGGGGAACACTGAAGCTTTCTTT.